This TCR beta chain emerged from a study of cytomegalovirus exposure and HLA in healthy donors. The overall study: Assignment to the Caucasian-associated ancestry cluster applied to about 80% of the approximately 380 genotyped donors. Study-level results: Testing in vitro showed three CMV-associated chains specific for CMV antigens. Later analysis revealed greater clonal expansion in HLA-associated TCR beta chains than in equally common others.

Germline CDR1 and CDR2: LGHNA and YSLEER. V gave up 1 base and J gave up 2 bases, with 9 bases separating them. CDR3 size: 15 residues. To note about this clone: The target antigen is unknown.

60 Vbeta and 13 Jbeta primers were used in PCR. Measured with immunoSEQ multiplex PCR; TCRdb has only the in-frame clones, and not every one. The sample includes 250,000 or so clones, 70% to 90% of them seen just once. The receptor was derived from a human donor in good health. The specimen sequenced was PBMCs. The rearrangement joins TRBV4-3 to TRBJ1-3; maybe TRBD1 (5 bases). As DNA, the CDR3 is TGCGCCAGCAGCCAAGCGTTAGGGGCTGGAAACACCATATATTTT. This translates into CASSQALGAGNTIYF.